Shown below are 22 T cell receptor beta chains from a single sample sequenced in a study of T-cell reconstitution after alpha-beta-depleted transplantation in children. Construction of the TCRbeta library involved unique molecular identifiers. TCRdb processed the PCR reads anew with MiXCR; each CDR3 protein has one entry. Of about 400,000 distinct CDR3 sequences listed, 20% were seen once; the top ten hold 3.8%. The material was PBMCs from the stem cell graft donor, obtained from the stem cell graft. These receptors came from a human donor who donated a stem cell graft to a child with acute myeloid leukemia.

The gene calls are TRBV7-3 and TRBJ2-1; D may correspond to TRBD1 or TRBD2 (5 bases each). The V end lost 0 bases, the J end lost 0 bases, and 12 bases lay between the germline ends. Per the germline V gene, CDR1 is SGHTA and CDR2 is FQGTGA. This CDR3 is built from 17 residues. For the CDR3, the DNA is TGTGCCAGCAGCTTAACGGGGGTTAAGAGCTCCTACAATGAGCAGTTCTTC. This encodes CASSLTGVKSSYNEQFF.

This clonotype appeared a few times. The CDR3 DNA follows: TGTGCCAGCAGTCCCTTAGCGGGGGAGTCCTACGAGCAGTACTTC. This sequence encodes CASSPLAGESYEQYF. The V and J genes are TRBV12-3 or TRBV12-4 and TRBJ2-7; the match to TRBD2 covers 9 bases. Losses at the gene ends were 5 bases for V and 1 base for J; bases not matched to a gene: 6. The CDR3 runs to 15 residues.

Ten or more counts support this clonotype. The chain links TRBV7-2 to TRBJ2-4, with a weak D call TRBD1 (5 bases). Trimming took 1 base from V and 8 from J, leaving 12 bases between them. This CDR3 spans 14 amino acids. The germline gives CDR1 SGHTA, CDR2 FQGNSA. This CDR3 reads CASSLGQGAHIQYF. The CDR3 DNA reads as TGTGCCAGCAGCTTAGGGCAGGGTGCGCACATTCAGTACTTC. Filled out from reference TRBV7-2 and TRBJ2-4, the complete variable domain reads GAGVSQSPSNKVTEKGKDVELRCDPISGHTALYWYRQSLGQGLEFLIYFQGNSAPDKSGLPSDRFSAERTGGSVSTLTIQRTQQEDSAVYLCASSLGQGAHIQYFGAGTRLSVL.

In its sample, this clonotype was seen many times. The chain has TRBV7-2 and TRBJ2-5; 9 nucleotides align to TRBD1. Germline CDR1 is SGHTA and CDR2 is FQGNSA. Trimming took 1 base from V and 4 from J; bases not matched to a gene: 10. The CDR3 is 17 residues long. CDR3 sequence reads: CASSLVAQGAVRETQYF. As DNA, the CDR3 is TGTGCCAGCAGCTTAGTGGCACAGGGGGCAGTTAGAGAGACCCAGTACTTC.

The J gene is TRBJ2-7, the V gene TRBV28; D is unresolved. The CDR3 length is 15 residues. Trimming took 4 bases from V and 2 from J, leaving 15 bases between them. Germline V CDR1 and CDR2: MDHEN, SYDVKM. CDR3 DNA: TGTGCCAGCAGTTCCGTCCCGGGCCTCCCCTACGAGCAGTACTTC. Protein sequence: CASSSVPGLPYEQYF.

CDR3 sequence (DNA): TGTGCCAGCAGTTTTACAGGCGCCGAGCAGTACTTC. This translates into CASSFTGAEQYF. The chain employs TRBV27 and TRBJ2-7; D may be TRBD1 (5 bases). The length of the CDR3 is 12 residues. The V and J ends lost 3 bases and 6 bases respectively, with 9 bases between them. The germline V gene has CDR1 MNHEY and CDR2 SMNVEV (reference sequence).

This clonotype was seen many times. The chain links TRBV28 to TRBJ2-2; a weak D match, TRBD1 (6 bases). CDR1 is MDHEN and CDR2 is SYDVKM in the germline V gene. V gave up 2 bases and J gave up 5 bases, with 12 bases separating them. This CDR3 has 15 residues. The CDR3 region is CASSLQGTVTGELFF. As DNA, the CDR3 is TGTGCCAGCAGTTTACAGGGGACCGTTACCGGGGAGCTGTTTTTT.

There are a few counts of this clonotype. This chain links TRBV6-1 with TRBJ1-1; D gene unclear. Trimming removed 8 bases at V and 3 bases at J, with 16 bases between. Germline V lookup: CDR1 MNHNS, CDR2 SASEGT. There are 14 residues in the CDR3. For the CDR3, the DNA is TGTGCCAGCGTAAGAGCTGGCCGGGACACTGAAGCTTTCTTT. Protein: CASVRAGRDTEAFF.

The V and J genes are TRBV19 and TRBJ1-1; D gene ambiguous. CDR3 length: 12 amino acids. V lost 3 bases and J 6 bases, leaving 8 bases between the germline ends. The germline V gene has CDR1 LNHDA and CDR2 SQIVND (reference sequence). The CDR3 coding sequence is TGTGCCAGTAGTATCTTCGGGGCTGAAGCTTTCTTT. This encodes CASSIFGAEAFF. Full variable domain (rest looked up from reference TRBV19 and TRBJ1-1): DGGITQSPKYLFRKEGQNVTLSCEQNLNHDAMYWYRQDPGQGLRLIYYSQIVNDFQKGDIAEGYSVSREKKESFPLTVTSAQKNPTAFYLCASSIFGAEAFFGQGTRLTVV.

This clonotype has more than one count but fewer than ten. This chain links TRBV10-2 with TRBJ2-7, with D tentatively TRBD1 or TRBD2 (5 bases each). V was cut by 3 bases and J by 4 bases, with 19 bases left in between. This CDR3 spans 16 amino acids. Germline values: CDR1 WSHSY, CDR2 SAAADI. This CDR3 is CASSELIGTAVYEQYF. In DNA form, the CDR3 reads TGCGCCAGCAGTGAACTTATCGGGACCGCCGTGTACGAGCAGTACTTC.

The rearrangement joins TRBV10-3 to TRBJ2-3; 9 bases fit TRBD2. CDR1 and CDR2 from the germline V gene are ENHRY and SYGVKD. Trimming cost V 0 bases and J 5 bases; bases outside gene matches: 3. This CDR3 has 15 amino acids. Here the CDR3 DNA reads TGTGCCATCAGTGAGTCCTCTAGCGGGAAAGATACGCAGTATTTT. Translating it yields CAISESSSGKDTQYF.

Here the CDR3 reads CAISEAGYEQYF. The CDR3 bases are TGTGCCATCAGTGAGGCCGGGTACGAGCAGTACTTC. This chain links TRBV10-3 with TRBJ2-7; D gene unclear. The length of the CDR3 is 12 residues. Trimming took 2 bases from V and 4 from J, leaving 6 bases between them. Germline V gene lookup returns CDR1 ENHRY and CDR2 SYGVKD.

This clonotype was recorded a few times. The DNA for the CDR3 is TGTGCCAGCAGTTTGCTCTTCGGTTACAATGAGCAGTTCTTC. Its protein product is CASSLLFGYNEQFF. The chain joins TRBV12-3 or TRBV12-4 to TRBJ2-1; D remains unclear. Trimming removed 3 bases at V and 4 bases at J, with 10 bases between. CDR3 length: 14 amino acids.

The chain is built from TRBV6-1 and TRBJ2-7; 7 bases align to TRBD1. Germline loops: CDR1 MNHNS, CDR2 SASEGT. The CDR3 consists of 15 residues. The trim removed 7 bases at V and 4 bases at J, leaving 13 bases unmatched. For the CDR3, the DNA is TGTGCCAGCATCTCACAGGGGCTTGGGGCATACGAGCAGTACTTC. This sequence encodes CASISQGLGAYEQYF.

The J gene is TRBJ2-7, the V gene TRBV20-1, with 9 bases fitting TRBD1. CDR1 DFQATT and CDR2 SNEGSKA come from the germline V gene (reference sequence). V shed 3 bases, J shed 3 bases, and the junction held 3 bases outside the gene matches. The CDR3 runs 13 residues. Here the CDR3 DNA reads TGCAGTGCTAGGGGGGACAGGGTCTACGAGCAGTACTTC. Residues: CSARGDRVYEQYF.

In its sample, this clonotype was seen a few times. CDR3: CASSDGGTTYEQYF. The CDR3 bases are TGTGCCAGCAGTGATGGGGGGACTACCTACGAGCAGTACTTC. V and J are TRBV25-1 and TRBJ2-7, with 7 bases aligning to TRBD2. Trimming removed 3 bases from V and 2 bases from J; junction bases left unmatched: 4. Germline V gene sequence: CDR1 MGHDK, CDR2 SYGVNS. This CDR3 is 14 amino acids long.

V gene TRBV4-1 combines with J gene TRBJ2-7; D might be TRBD1 or TRBD2, each matching 5 bases. V was clipped by 3 bases and J by 7 bases, with 7 bases between them. CDR1 is MGHRA, CDR2 YSYEKL, per germline. The CDR3 extends over 11 amino acids. This chain's CDR3 is CASSQGEEQYF. The CDR3 DNA reads TGCGCCAGCAGCCAGGGGGAAGAGCAGTACTTC.

J is TRBJ2-4 and V is TRBV6-2 or TRBV6-3; D ambiguous. Per germline, CDR1 MNHEY and CDR2 SVGEGT. This CDR3 has 14 residues. With 6 bases removed from V and 1 base from J, the gap between germline ends came to 10 bases. The DNA of the CDR3 is TGTGCCAGCAGCCTCGGTTCGGCCAAAAACATTCAGTACTTC. This translates into CASSLGSAKNIQYF.

This clonotype was picked up many times. The chain recombines TRBV20-1 with TRBJ2-7; perhaps TRBD1 as D (5 bases). From germline, CDR1 is DFQATT and CDR2 SNEGSKA (reference sequence). CDR3 length: 15 amino acids. V lost 0 bases and J lost 3, with 15 bases in between. CDR3 sequence: CSARDGTGSFYEQYF. CDR3 bases: TGCAGTGCTAGAGATGGAACAGGCTCCTTCTACGAGCAGTACTTC.

This chain uses TRBV5-5 with TRBJ2-3; D call uncertain. The J call may be mistaken, given a closer DNA end match to TRBJ1-5. Germline-derived CDR1 and CDR2 are SGHKS and YYEKEE (reference sequence). The CDR3 contains 13 residues. CDR3 DNA sequence: TGTGCCAGCAGCTTAAGTAGACGGGATACGCAGCATTTT. Its protein product is CASSLSRRDTQHF.

The V and J genes are TRBV7-2 and TRBJ2-1; 10 nucleotides align to TRBD2. With V trimmed by 7 bases and J by 7 bases, 10 bases remained unmatched. Germline V gene lookup returns CDR1 SGHTA and CDR2 FQGNSA. The CDR3 length is 15 residues. CDR3 sequence: CASTLSGRSGNEQFF. In nucleotides, the CDR3 is TGTGCCAGCACCCTTAGCGGGAGGTCAGGAAATGAGCAGTTCTTC.

This clonotype was seen repeatedly, ten times or more. The chain is built from TRBV5-1 and TRBJ2-2; D remains unclear. The V gene's germline CDR1 is SGHRS and CDR2 YFSETQ. CDR3 length: 16 residues. Trimming left V 4 bases short and J 8 bases short, with 21 bases between. CDR3 loop: CASSPYLGPKVGELFF. DNA of the CDR3: TGCGCCAGCAGCCCCTACCTTGGCCCCAAGGTGGGGGAGCTGTTTTTT.